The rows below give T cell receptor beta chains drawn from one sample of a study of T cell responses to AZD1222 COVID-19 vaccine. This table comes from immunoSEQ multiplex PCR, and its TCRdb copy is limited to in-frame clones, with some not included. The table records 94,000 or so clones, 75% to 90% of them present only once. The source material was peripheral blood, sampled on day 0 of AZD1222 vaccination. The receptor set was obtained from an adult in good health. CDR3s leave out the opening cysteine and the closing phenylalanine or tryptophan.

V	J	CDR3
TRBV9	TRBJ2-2	ATGRAAGELF
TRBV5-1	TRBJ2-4	ASSPRDRDIQY
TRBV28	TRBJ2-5	ASSLGGLATETQY
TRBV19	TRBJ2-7	ASSEGAAYEQY
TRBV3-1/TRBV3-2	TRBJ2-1	ASSPGPGRGF
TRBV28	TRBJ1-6	ASSSGTGTSPLH
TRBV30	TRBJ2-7	AWSLTGTYEQY
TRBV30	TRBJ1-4	AWTRDEKLF
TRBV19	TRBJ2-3	ASSNTLSTDTQY
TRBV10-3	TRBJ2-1	AISVRTSGRADEQF
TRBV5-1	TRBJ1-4	ASSLRPTNEKLF
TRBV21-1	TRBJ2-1	ASSKVTTTDNEQF
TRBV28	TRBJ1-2	ASGDSANYGYT
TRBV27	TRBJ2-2	ASSPGTSWAGELF
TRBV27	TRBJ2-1	ASSYLAGEDRVAYNEQF
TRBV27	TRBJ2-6	ATKTVSSGANVLT
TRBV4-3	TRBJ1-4	ASSQDFGTGGEKLF
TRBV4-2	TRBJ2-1	ASATTDSYNEQF
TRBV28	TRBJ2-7	ASSFGDRGGYEQY
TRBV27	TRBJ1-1	ASRLTGGSNTEAF
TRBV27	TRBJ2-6	ASSWRGTSNSGANVLT
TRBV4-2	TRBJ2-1	ASSQVMDAGNEQF
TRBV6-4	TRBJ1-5	ASRVYDRFSNQPQH
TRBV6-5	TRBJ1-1	ASTLLGDTEAF
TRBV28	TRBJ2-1	ASSSAGRAHEQF
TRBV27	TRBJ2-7	ASSSWTSVTYEQY
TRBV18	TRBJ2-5	ASSSRQQGAQETQY
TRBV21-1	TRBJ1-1	ASSKSQGGYTEAF
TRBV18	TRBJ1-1	ASSPGRVNTEAF
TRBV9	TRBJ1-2	ASSVEGASGYT
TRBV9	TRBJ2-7	ASSANPSGAAYEQY
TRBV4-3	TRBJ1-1	ASSSGQGRYGTEAF
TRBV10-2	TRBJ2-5	ASSDAETQY
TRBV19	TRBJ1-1	ASSLSSISNTEAF
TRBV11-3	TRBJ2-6	ASSFSGGSGANVLT
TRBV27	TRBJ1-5	ASSSDRRSNQPQH
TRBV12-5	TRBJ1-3	ASGQQGVPFGNTIY
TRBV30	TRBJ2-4	AWSVRGGKNIQY
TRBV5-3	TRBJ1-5	ARSFGSRDQPQH
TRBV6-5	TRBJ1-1	ATTRTGFSEAF
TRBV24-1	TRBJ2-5	ATSFAETQY
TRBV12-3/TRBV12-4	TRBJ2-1	ASRSGGRDEQF
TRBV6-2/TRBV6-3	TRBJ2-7	ASSRDSTYEQY
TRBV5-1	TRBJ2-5	ASSLAQPGETQY
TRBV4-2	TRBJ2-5	ASSQGGGSETQY
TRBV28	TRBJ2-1	ASSLEGGFYNEQF
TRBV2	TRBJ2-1	ASSEARLAGGVEQF
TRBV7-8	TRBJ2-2	ASSSGARGTGELF
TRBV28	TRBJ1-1	ASSPSTGEAF
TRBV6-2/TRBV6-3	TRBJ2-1	ASSFPPGSFDNEQF
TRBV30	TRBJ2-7	AWIRDTDYEQY
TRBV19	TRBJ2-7	ASTKSTSGVYEQY
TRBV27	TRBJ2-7	ASRGQGYASYEQY
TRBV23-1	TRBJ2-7	ASSQSSGQGGCTYEQY
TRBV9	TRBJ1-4	ASSSTVTNEKLF
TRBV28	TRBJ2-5	ASSMGQGPETQY
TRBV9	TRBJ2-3	ASSVEDSTQY
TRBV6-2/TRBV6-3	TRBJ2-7	ASTPPDAYEQY
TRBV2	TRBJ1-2	ASRETGEVGYT
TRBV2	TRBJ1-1	ASSVGQFTEAF